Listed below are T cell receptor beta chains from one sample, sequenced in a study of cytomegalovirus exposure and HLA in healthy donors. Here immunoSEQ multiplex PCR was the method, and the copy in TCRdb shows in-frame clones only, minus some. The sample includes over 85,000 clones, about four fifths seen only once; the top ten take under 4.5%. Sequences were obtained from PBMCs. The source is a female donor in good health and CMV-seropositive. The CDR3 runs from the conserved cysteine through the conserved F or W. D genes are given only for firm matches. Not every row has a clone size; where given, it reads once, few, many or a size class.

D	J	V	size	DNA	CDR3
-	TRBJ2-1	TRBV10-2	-	TGCGCCAGCAGCCCGCTAGTTGAGCAGTTCTTC	CASSPLVEQFF
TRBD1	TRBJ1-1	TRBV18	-	TGTGCCAGCTCACCACTGACAGGGTTGAACACTGAAGCTTTCTTT	CASSPLTGLNTEAFF
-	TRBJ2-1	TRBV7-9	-	TGTGCCAGCAGCCCAGTCTTTTCCTACAATGAGCAGTTCTTC	CASSPVFSYNEQFF
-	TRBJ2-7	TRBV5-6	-	TGTGCCAGCAGCTTGGTGGCCGGGACAACTCGTTTATACTTC	CASSLVAGTTRLYF
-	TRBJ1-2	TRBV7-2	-	TGTGCCAGCAGCGATCCTCCACAGGTCTACACCTTC	CASSDPPQVYTF
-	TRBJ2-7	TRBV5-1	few	TGCGCCAGCAGCTTGGACATTTTCTACGAGCAGTACTTC	CASSLDIFYEQYF
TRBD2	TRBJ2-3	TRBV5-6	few	TGTGCCAGCAGCCTGGGGGGGGACACGCAGTATTTT	CASSLGGDTQYF
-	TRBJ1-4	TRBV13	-	TGTGCCAGCAGTCAAGGGGCCGCCGGGACTATTAATGAAAAACTGTTTTTT	CASSQGAAGTINEKLFF
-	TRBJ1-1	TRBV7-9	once	TGTGCCAGCAGCTTAGCGAGAGGGAGAGCTTTCTTT	CASSLARGRAFF
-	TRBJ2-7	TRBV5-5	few	TGTGCCAGCAGCTTGATGGACAGCTGGTCACCCAGGCCCTACGAGCAGTACTTC	CASSLMDSWSPRPYEQYF
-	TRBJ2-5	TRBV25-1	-	TGTGCCAGCAGTGGTTTCTTATTGGACGGGAAAGAGACCCAGTACTTC	CASSGFLLDGKETQYF
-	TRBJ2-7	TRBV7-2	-	TGTGCCAGCAGTACCAACCGGGACTTTCCCTACGAGCAGTACTTC	CASSTNRDFPYEQYF
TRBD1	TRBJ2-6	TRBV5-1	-	TGCGCCAGCAGGACCGCGACAGGGGGGTCTGGGGCCAACGTCCTGACTTTC	CASRTATGGSGANVLTF
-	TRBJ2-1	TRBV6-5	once	TGTGCCAGCAGTTCCGTAGCCGGGGAGCAGTTCTTC	CASSSVAGEQFF
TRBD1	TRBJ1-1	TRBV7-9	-	TGTGCCAGCAGGGAGACAGGGGTGGTCACTGAAGCTTTCTTT	CASRETGVVTEAFF
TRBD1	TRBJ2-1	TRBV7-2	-	TGTGCCAGCAGCCAGACAGGGGAGGTAGGGTTCTTC	CASSQTGEVGFF
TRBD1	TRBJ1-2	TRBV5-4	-	TGTGCCAGCAGCTGGGACAGGCTATTGGTCTATGGCTACCCCTTC	CASSWDRLLVYGYPF
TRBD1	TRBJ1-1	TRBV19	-	TGTGCCAGTAGTACCAGGACAGGGGGAGTAATGAACACTGAAGCTTTCTTT	CASSTRTGGVMNTEAFF
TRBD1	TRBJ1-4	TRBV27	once	TGTGCCAGCAGTCCACAGGGGTGGGGGGAAAAACTGTTTTTT	CASSPQGWGEKLFF
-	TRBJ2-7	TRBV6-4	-	TGTGCCAGCAGTGACGGAGGCCACGAGCAGTACTTC	CASSDGGHEQYF
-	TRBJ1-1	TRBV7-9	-	TGTGCCAGCACCCTAGGGGGGAACACTGAAGCTTTCTTT	CASTLGGNTEAFF
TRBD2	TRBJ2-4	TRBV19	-	TGTGCCAGTTCCCGGGACTATTTAAACATTCAGTACTTC	CASSRDYLNIQYF
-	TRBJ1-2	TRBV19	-	TGTGCCAGTAGTACCGAACAGGGAATATATGGCTACACCTTC	CASSTEQGIYGYTF
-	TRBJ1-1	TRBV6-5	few	TGTGCCAGCAGTTACTCGAAGGCGGGATGGACTGAAGCTTTCTTT	CASSYSKAGWTEAFF
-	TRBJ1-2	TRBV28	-	TGTGCCAGCGCCGACGGGGGCTACACCTTC	CASADGGYTF
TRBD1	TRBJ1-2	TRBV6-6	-	TGTGCCACCGCCGGAGGGGGCAGGTATGGCTACACCTTC	CATAGGGRYGYTF
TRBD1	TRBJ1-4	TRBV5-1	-	TGCGCCAGCAGCTTGGACAGGGGGTACGCAACTAATGAAAAACTGTTTTTT	CASSLDRGYATNEKLFF
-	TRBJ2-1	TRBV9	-	TGTGCCAGCAGCGTGTTCCAGACCTACAATGAGCAGTTCTTC	CASSVFQTYNEQFF
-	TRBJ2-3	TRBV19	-	TGTGCCAGTAGTAATGTATTTGCGGATACGCAGTATTTT	CASSNVFADTQYF
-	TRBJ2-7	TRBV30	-	TGTGCCTGGGGCCGAGGCTCCTACGAGCAGTACTTC	CAWGRGSYEQYF
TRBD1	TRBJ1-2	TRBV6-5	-	TGTGCCAGCGCAAGGGATCCGGGACAGGCCTATGGCTACACCTTC	CASARDPGQAYGYTF
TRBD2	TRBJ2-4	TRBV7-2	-	TGTGCCAGCAGCTTAGCGCGGGAGGAGGGGATTCAGTACTTC	CASSLAREEGIQYF
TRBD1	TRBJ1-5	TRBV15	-	TGTGCCACCACCCGAAGGGGACAGGGTGTATATCAGCCCCAGCATTTT	CATTRRGQGVYQPQHF
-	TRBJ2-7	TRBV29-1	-	TGCAGCGGGAGTGAGGGCAGGGGCAACGAGCAGTACTTC	CSGSEGRGNEQYF
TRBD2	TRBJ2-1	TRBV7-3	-	TGTGCCAGCAGCTCATCACTAGCGGGAACCGATGAGCAGTTCTTC	CASSSSLAGTDEQFF
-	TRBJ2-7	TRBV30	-	TGTGCCTGGCGTGGGAAACCTCCGCGGGGGCAGCACTGGGAGCAGTACTTC	CAWRGKPPRGQHWEQYF
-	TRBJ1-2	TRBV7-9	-	TGTGCCAGCAGCTTTTCTTCTTGGGAGAACTATGGCTACACCTTC	CASSFSSWENYGYTF
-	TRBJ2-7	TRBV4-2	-	TGTGCCAGCAGCCAAGTACTCGGGGAAGCCTACGAGCAGTACTTC	CASSQVLGEAYEQYF
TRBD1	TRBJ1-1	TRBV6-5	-	TGTGCCAGCAGGGCGGACAGGGTGAACACTGAAGCTTTCTTT	CASRADRVNTEAFF
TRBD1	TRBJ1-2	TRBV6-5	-	TGTGCCAGCAGACAGGGGGCTGGGGCCAACTATGGCTACACCTTC	CASRQGAGANYGYTF
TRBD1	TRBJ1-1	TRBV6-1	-	TGTGCCACCTACAGGGGCACTGAAGCTTTCTTT	CATYRGTEAFF
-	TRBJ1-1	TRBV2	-	TGTGCCAGCCTTAAATCCACTGAAGCTTTCTTT	CASLKSTEAFF
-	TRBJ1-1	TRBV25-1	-	TGTGCCAGCAGTGAATCAGGCAGGGTAGAAGCTTTCTTT	CASSESGRVEAFF
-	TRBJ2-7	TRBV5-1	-	TGCGCCAGCAGCTTGGCCGAGTTCCGGGGTTACGAGCAGTACTTC	CASSLAEFRGYEQYF
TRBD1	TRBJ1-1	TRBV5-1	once	TGCGCCAGCAGCTCGGGACAGTCGCGTATTGAAGCTTTCTTT	CASSSGQSRIEAFF
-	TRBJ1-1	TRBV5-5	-	TGTGCCAGCAGCCTGGGTACAAGGAACACTGAAGCTTTCTTT	CASSLGTRNTEAFF
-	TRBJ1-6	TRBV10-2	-	TGCGCCAGCAGAGACAGTTCCGATTCACCCCTCCACTTT	CASRDSSDSPLHF
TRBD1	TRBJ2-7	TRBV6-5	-	TGTTCCAGCAGTCTGACAGGGGGCTCCTCCTACGAGCAGTACTTC	CSSSLTGGSSYEQYF
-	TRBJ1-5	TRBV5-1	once	TGCGCCAGCAGCCCTGAGGGACAGCCCCAGCATTTT	CASSPEGQPQHF
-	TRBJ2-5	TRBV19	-	TGTGCCAGTAGTATCTCCGGGTACCAAGAGACCCAGTACTTC	CASSISGYQETQYF